This T cell receptor beta chain was captured by sequencing in a study of shared clonotypes between healthy human individuals. Measured with immunoSEQ multiplex PCR; TCRdb has only the in-frame clones, and not every one. This table holds around 1.4 million clones, approximately 98.5% found once. Germline V lookup: CDR1 MDHEN, CDR2 SYDVKM. The germline V and J ends were trimmed by 7 bases and 1 base, with 14 bases remaining between them. The CDR3 is made up of 14 amino acids. Sequencing was done on a sample of naive CD4+ T cells sorted from blood. As for subset: CD45RA+ positively selected. The receptor comes from a man younger than 40 in good health. The V call is TRBV28, the J call TRBJ2-7; possibly TRBD1 for D (5 bases). CDR3 protein: CASNDRLPSYEQYF. The CDR3 DNA is TGTGCCAGCAACGACAGACTCCCTTCCTACGAGCAGTACTTC.